This T cell receptor beta chain was identified in a study of OX40 agonist ivuxolimab in advanced cancers. Study results and limitations: Certain nonresponders additionally had low normalized T-cell clonal expansion. Among patients with partial responses at 0.1-3.0 mg/kg, clonal expansion was among the lowest.

To note about this clone: Its target is not known.

Libraries were prepared by immunoSEQ multiplex PCR; TCRdb keeps only in-frame clonotypes and omits some of them. Among about 36,000 clones listed, under 85% were seen once. Blood draws occurred at baseline, cycle 4 day 1, and cycle 7 day 1. The CDR3 has 16 amino acids. V lost 5 bases to trimming and J lost 5 bases, with 19 bases between them. Looked up from germline, CDR1 is SGHTS and CDR2 is YDEGEE. The genes are TRBV5-8 and TRBJ1-4; D unclear. Sequencing used CD4+ or CD8+ T cells sorted from blood, obtained in a trial of the OX40 agonist ivuxolimab. The receptor was isolated from an adult with an advanced solid tumor such as melanoma, head and neck, liver or kidney cancer. Written as DNA, the CDR3 is TGTGCCAGCAGGTCCGGGGTGACCCACCTAAATGAAAAACTGTTTTTT. Encoded protein: CASRSGVTHLNEKLFF.